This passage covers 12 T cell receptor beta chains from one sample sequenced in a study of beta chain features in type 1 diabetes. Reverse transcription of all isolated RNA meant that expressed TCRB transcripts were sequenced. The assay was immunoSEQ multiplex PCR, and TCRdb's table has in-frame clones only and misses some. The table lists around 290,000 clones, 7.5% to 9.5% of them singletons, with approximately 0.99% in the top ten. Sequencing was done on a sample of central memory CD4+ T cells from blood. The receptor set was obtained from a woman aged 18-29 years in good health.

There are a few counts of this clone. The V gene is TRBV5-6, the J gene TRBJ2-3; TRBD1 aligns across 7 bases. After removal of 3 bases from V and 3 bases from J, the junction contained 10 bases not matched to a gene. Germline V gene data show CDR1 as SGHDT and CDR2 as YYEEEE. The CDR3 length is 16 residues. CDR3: CASSWLGTERTDTQYF. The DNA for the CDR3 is TGTGCCAGCAGCTGGCTTGGGACAGAAAGAACAGATACGCAGTATTTT.

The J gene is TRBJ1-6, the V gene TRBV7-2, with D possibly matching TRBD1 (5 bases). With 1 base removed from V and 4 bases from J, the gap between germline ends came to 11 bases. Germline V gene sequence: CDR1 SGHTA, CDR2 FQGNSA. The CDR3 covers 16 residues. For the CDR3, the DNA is TGTGCCAGCAGCTTAGAGTCCGGGGGGTATAATTCACCCCTCCACTTT. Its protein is CASSLESGGYNSPLHF.

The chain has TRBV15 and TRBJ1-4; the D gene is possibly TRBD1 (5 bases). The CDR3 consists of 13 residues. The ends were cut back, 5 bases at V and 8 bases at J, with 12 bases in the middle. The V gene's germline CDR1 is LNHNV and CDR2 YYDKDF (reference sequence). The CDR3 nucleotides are TGTGCCACCAGCTGGGGGGAGGAGGAAAAACTGTTTTTT. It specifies CATSWGEEEKLFF.

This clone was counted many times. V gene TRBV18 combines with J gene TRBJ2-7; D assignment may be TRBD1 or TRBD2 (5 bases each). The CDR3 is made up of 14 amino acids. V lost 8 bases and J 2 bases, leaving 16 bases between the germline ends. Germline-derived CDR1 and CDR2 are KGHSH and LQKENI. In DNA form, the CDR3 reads TGTGCCAGCGCCCGAGGGGCTGGTACCTACGAGCAGTACGTC. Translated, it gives CASARGAGTYEQYV.

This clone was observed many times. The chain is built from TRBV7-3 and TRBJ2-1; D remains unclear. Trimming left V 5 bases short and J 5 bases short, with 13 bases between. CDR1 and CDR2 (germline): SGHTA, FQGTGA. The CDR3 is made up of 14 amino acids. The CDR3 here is CASSKGIMNNEQFF. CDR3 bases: TGTGCCAGCAGCAAAGGGATTATGAACAATGAGCAGTTCTTC.

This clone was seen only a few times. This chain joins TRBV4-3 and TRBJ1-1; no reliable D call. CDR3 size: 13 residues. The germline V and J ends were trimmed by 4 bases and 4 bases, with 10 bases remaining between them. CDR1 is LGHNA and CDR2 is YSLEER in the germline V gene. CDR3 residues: CASSPQDGTEAFF. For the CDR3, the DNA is TGCGCCAGCAGCCCCCAGGATGGCACTGAAGCTTTCTTT.

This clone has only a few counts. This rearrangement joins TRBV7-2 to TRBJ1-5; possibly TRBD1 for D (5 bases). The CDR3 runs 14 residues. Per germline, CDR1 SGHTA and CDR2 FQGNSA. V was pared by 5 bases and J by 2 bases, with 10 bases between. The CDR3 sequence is CASSPPGGNQPQHF. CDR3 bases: TGTGCCAGCAGCCCTCCGGGGGGCAATCAGCCCCAGCATTTT.

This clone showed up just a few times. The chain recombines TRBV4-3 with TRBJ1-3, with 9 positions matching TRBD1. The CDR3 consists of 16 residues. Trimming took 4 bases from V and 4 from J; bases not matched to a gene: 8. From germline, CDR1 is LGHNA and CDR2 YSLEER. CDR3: CASSRARTGVGNTIYF. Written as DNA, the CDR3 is TGCGCCAGCAGCCGAGCCAGGACAGGGGTAGGAAACACCATATATTTT.

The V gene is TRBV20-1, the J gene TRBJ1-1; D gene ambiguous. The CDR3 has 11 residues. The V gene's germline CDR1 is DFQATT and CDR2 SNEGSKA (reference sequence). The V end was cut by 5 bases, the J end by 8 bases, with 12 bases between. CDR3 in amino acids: CSASQTDEAFF. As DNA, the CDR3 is TGCAGTGCTTCACAGACGGACGAAGCTTTCTTT.

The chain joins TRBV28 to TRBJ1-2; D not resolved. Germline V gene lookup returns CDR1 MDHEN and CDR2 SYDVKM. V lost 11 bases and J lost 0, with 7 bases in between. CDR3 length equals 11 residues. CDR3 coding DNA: TGTGCCGTCGGAGCTAACTATGGCTACACCTTC. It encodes CAVGANYGYTF.

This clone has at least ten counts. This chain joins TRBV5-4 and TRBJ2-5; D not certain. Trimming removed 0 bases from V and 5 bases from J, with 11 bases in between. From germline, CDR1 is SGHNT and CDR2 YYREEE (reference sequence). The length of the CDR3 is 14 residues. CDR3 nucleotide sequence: TGTGCCAGCAGCTTGGACCCAGTAAGCGAGACCCAGTACTTC. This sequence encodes CASSLDPVSETQYF.

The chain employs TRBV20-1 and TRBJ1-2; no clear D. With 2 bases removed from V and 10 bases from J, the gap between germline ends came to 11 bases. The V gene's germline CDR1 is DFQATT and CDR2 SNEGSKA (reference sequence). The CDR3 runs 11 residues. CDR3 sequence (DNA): TGCAGTGCTAGATACGAGACCGACTACACCTTC. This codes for CSARYETDYTF.